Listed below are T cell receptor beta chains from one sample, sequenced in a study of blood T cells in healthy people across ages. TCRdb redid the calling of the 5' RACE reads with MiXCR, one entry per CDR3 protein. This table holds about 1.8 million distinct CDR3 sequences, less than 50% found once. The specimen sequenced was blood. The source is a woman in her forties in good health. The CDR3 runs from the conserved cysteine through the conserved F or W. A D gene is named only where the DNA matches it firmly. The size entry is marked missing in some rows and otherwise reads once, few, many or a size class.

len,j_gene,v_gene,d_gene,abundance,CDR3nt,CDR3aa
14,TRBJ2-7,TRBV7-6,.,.,TGTGCCAGCAGCTTAGTGGGAGTCTACAATGAGCAGTACTTC,CASSLVGVYNEQYF
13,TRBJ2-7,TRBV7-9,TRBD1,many,TGTGCCAGCAGCTTAGTCGGGACAGTCGAGCAGTACTTC,CASSLVGTVEQYF
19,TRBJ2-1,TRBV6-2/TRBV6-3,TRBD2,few,TGTGCCAGCAGTTCTGGTATCCCCGGGCGGGGGGGGCCTAACAATGAGCAGTTCTTC,CASSSGIPGRGGPNNEQFF
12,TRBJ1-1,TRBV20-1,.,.,TGCAGTGCTAGAATCCGGGACACTGAAGCTTTCTTT,CSARIRDTEAFF
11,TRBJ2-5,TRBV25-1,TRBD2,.,TGTGCCGGCGGGGGGGAAGAGACCCAGTACTTC,CAGGGEETQYF
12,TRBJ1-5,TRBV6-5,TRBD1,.,TGTGCCAGCGGCAGGGGGCCTCAGCCCCAGCATTTT,CASGRGPQPQHF
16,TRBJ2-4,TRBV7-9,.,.,TGTGCCAGCAGCTTAGGACAGGAACTAGCCAAAAACATTCAGTACTTC,CASSLGQELAKNIQYF
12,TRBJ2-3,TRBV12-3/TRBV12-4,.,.,TGTGCCAGCAGATGGCTAACCCATACGCAGTATTTT,CASRWLTHTQYF
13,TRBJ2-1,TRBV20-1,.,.,TGCAGTGCTCGACTACTAGTTGGCGATGAGCAGTTCTTC,CSARLLVGDEQFF
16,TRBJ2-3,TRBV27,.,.,TGTGCCAGCAGTCTGAAACCCGGGACTGCAACAGATACGCAGTATTTT,CASSLKPGTATDTQYF
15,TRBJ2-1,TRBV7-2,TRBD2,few,TGTGCCAGCAGCATACTAGCGGGGGTCTACAATGAGCAGTTCTTC,CASSILAGVYNEQFF
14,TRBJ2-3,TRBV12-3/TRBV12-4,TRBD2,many,TGTGCCAGCAGGAGCGGGGGGAGCACAGATACGCAGTATTTT,CASRSGGSTDTQYF
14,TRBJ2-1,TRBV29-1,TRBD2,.,TGCAGCGTTGAAGAGGGTCGACTAGCGGGGGAGCAGTTCTTC,CSVEEGRLAGEQFF
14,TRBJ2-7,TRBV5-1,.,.,TGCGCCAACACTAGTGGGGGGAGCTCCTACGAGCAGTACTTC,CANTSGGSSYEQYF
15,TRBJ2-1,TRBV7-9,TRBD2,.,TGTGCCAGCCCTATGACTAGCGGAATCTACAATGAGCAGTTCTTC,CASPMTSGIYNEQFF
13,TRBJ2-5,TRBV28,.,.,TGTGCCAGCACCCCTCGTCTACCAGAGACCCAGTACTTC,CASTPRLPETQYF
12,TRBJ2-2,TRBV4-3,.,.,TGCGCCAGCAGCAGGGGTTTAGGGGAGCTGTTTTTT,CASSRGLGELFF